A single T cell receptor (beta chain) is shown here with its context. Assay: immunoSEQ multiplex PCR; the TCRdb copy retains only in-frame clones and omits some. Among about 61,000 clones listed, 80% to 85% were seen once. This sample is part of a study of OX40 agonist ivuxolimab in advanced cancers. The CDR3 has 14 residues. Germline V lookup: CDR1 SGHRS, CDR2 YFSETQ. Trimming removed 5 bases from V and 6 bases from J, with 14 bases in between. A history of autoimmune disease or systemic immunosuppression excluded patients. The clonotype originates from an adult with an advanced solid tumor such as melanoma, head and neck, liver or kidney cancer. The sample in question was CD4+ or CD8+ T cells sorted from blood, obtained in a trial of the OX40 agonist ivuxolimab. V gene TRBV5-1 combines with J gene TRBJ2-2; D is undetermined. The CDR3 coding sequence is TGCGCCAGCAGGATAGACCCTAATTCCGGGGAGCTGTTTTTT. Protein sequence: CASRIDPNSGELFF.